This TCR beta chain originates from a study of shared T cell receptors in the human thymus. Profiled with immunoSEQ multiplex PCR; TCRdb holds only in-frame clones, not every one. The repertoire consists of around 340,000 clones, with over 90% occurring once and the leading ten covering approximately 0.02%. V lost 6 bases, J lost 0 bases, and 9 bases stayed unmatched. Germline values: CDR1 SQVTM, CDR2 ANQGSEA. The CDR3 runs 17 residues. This sequence joins TRBV29-1 and TRBJ2-2; 11 bases are a match to TRBD1. The sequencing sample was made of thymocytes. This receptor was identified in a human donor. This chain's CDR3 is CSVTRTGGRSNTGELFF. The CDR3 DNA is TGCAGCGTCACCCGGACAGGGGGCCGATCGAACACCGGGGAGCTGTTTTTT.